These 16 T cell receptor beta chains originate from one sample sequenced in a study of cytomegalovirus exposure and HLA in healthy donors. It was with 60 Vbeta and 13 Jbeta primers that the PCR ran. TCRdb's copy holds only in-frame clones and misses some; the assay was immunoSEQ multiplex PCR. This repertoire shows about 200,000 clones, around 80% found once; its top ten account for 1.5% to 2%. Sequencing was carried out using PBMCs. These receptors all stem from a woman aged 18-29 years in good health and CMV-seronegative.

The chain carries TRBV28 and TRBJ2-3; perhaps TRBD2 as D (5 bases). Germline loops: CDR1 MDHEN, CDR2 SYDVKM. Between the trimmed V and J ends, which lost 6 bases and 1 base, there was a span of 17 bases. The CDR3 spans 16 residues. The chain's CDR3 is CASRPFTDSGTDTQYF. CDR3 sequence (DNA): TGTGCCAGCAGACCCTTCACGGACTCCGGCACAGATACGCAGTATTTT.

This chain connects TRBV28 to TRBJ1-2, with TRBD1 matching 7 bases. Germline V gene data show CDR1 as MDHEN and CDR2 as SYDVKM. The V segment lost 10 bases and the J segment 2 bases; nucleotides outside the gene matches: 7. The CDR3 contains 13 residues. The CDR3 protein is CATGTVPNYGYTF. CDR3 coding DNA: TGTGCCACCGGGACAGTCCCCAACTATGGCTACACCTTC.

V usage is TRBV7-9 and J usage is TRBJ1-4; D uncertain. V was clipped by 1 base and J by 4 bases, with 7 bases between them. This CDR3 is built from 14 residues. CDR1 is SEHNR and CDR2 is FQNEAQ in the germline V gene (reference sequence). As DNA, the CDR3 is TGTGCCAGCAGCTTAGACAGCCTTAATGAAAAACTGTTTTTT. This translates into CASSLDSLNEKLFF. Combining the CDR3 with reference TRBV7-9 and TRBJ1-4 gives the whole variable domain DTGVSQNPRHKITKRGQNVTFRCDPISEHNRLYWYRQTLGQGPEFLTYFQNEAQLEKSRLLSDRFSAERPKGSFSTLEIQRTEQGDSAMYLCASSLDSLNEKLFFGSGTQLSVL.

This CDR3 is CASSLFREGNQPQHF. The CDR3 DNA follows: TGCGCCAGCAGCCTATTCCGGGAGGGAAATCAGCCCCAGCATTTT. V gene TRBV4-3 combines with J gene TRBJ1-5; D not certain. Germline assignment: CDR1 LGHNA and CDR2 YSLEER. V was cut by 4 bases and J by 4 bases, with 14 bases left in between. The CDR3 length is 15 residues.

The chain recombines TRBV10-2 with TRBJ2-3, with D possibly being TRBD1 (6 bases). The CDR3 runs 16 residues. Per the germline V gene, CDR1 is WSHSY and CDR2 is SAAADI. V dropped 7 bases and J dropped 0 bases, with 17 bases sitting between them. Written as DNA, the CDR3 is TGCGCCAGCACCCCTTGGACAGTGGCTAGCACAGATACGCAGTATTTT. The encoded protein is CASTPWTVASTDTQYF.

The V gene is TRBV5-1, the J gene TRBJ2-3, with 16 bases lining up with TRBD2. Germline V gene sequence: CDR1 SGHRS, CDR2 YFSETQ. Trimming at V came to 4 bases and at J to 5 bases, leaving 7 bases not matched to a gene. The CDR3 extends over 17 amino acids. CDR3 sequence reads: CASSLGLAGGPGDTQYF. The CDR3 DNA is TGCGCCAGCAGCCTGGGACTAGCGGGAGGGCCGGGAGATACGCAGTATTTT.

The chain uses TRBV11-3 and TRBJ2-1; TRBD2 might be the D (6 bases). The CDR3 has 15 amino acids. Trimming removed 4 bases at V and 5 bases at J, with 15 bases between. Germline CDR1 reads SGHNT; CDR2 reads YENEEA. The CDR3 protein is CASSSPGLRDNEQFF. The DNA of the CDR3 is TGTGCCAGCAGCTCACCGGGACTGAGAGACAATGAGCAGTTCTTC.

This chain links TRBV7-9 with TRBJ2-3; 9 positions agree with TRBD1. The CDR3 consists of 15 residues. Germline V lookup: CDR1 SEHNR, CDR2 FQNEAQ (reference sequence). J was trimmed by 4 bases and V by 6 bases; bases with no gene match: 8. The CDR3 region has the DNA TGTGCCAGCAGAAAGGGGACAGGGAAGCCAGATACGCAGTATTTT. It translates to CASRKGTGKPDTQYF.

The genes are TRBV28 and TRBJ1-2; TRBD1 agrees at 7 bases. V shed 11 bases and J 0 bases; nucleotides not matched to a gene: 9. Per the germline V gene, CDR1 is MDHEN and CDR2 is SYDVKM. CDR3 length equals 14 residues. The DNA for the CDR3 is TGTGCCTCCTGGACAGGCAGTTCTAACTATGGCTACACCTTC. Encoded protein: CASWTGSSNYGYTF.

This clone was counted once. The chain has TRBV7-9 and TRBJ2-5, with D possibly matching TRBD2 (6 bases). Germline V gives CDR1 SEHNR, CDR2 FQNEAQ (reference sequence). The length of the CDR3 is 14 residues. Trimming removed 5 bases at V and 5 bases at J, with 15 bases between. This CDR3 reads CASSPLYREETQYF. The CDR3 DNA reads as TGTGCCAGCAGCCCCCTCTACCGGGAGGAGACCCAGTACTTC.

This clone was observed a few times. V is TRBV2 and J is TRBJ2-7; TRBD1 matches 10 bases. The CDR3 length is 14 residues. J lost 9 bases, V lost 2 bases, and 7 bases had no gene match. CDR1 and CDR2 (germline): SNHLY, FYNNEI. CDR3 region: CASSEWDRGNWQYV. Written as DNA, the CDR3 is TGTGCCAGCAGTGAATGGGACAGGGGTAATTGGCAGTACGTC.

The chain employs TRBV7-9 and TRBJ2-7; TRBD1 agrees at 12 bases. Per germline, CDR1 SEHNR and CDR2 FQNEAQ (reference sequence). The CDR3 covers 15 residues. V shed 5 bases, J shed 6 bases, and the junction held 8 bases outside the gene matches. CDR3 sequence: CASSLGQGAPSEQYF. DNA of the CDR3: TGTGCCAGCAGCCTGGGACAGGGGGCCCCGAGCGAGCAGTACTTC.

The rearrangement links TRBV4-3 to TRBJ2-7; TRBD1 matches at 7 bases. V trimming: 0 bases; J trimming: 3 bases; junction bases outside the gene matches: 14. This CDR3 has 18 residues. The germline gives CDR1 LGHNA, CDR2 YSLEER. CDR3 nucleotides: TGCGCCAGCAGCCAAGATCGGGTGGTAGGGGGCCTGAGCTACGAGCAGTACTTC. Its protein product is CASSQDRVVGGLSYEQYF.

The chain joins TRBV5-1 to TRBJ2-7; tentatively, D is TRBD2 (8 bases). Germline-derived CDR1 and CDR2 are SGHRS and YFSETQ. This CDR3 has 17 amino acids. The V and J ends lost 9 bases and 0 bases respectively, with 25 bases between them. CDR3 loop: CATGGGKTGTASYEQYF. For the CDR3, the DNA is TGCGCCACCGGGGGGGGGAAGACCGGGACAGCCTCCTACGAGCAGTACTTC.

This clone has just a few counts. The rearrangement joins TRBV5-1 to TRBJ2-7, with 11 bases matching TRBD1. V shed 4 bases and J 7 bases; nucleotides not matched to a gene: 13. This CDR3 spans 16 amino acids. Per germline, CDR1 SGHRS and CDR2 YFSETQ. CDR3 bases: TGCGCCAGCAGCGTAGGAGCCGGGACAGGGGGGTTGGAGCAGTACTTC. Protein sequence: CASSVGAGTGGLEQYF.

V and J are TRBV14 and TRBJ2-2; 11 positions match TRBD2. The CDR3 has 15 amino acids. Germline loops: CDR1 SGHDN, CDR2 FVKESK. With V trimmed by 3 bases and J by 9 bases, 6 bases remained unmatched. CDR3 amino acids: CASSHLAGGIWELFF. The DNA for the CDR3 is TGTGCCAGCAGCCATCTAGCGGGAGGTATCTGGGAGCTGTTTTTT.